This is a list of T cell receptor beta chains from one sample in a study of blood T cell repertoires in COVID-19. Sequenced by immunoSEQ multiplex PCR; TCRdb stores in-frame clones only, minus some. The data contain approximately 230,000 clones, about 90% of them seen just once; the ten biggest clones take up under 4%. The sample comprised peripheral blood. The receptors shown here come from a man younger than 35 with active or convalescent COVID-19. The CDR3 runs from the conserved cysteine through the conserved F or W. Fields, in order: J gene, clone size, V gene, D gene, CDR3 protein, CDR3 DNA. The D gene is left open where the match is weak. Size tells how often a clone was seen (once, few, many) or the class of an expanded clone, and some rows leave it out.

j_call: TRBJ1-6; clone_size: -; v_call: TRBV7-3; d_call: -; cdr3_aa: CASSLRSNSPLHF; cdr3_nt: TGTGCCAGCAGCCTTCGGTCAAATTCACCCCTCCACTTT
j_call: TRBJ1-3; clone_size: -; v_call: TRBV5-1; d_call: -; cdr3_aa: CASSEASSGNTIYF; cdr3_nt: TGCGCCAGCAGCGAGGCGAGCTCTGGAAACACCATATATTTT
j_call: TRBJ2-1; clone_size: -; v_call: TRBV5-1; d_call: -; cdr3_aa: CASSLVSSDRSYNEQFF; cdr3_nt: TGCGCCAGCAGCTTGGTTAGCTCCGACCGCTCCTACAATGAGCAGTTCTTC
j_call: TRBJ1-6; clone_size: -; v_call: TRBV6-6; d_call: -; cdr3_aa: CASSYASGGLISPLHF; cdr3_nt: TGTGCCAGCAGTTACGCCTCCGGGGGGCTGATTTCACCCCTCCACTTT
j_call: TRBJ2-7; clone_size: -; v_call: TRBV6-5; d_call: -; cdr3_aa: CASSSRIAGYEQYF; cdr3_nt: TGTGCCAGCAGTTCCAGGATTGCCGGTTACGAGCAGTACTTC
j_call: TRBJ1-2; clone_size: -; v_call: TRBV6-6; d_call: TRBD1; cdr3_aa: CASSGQVYGYTF; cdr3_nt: TGTGCCAGCAGCGGACAGGTTTATGGCTACACCTTC
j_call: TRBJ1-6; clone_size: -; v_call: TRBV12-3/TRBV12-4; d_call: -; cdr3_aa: CASSGVYNSPLHF; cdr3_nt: TGTGCCAGCAGCGGGGTTTATAATTCACCCCTCCACTTT
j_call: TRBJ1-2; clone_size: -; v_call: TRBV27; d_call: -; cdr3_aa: CASSLEGHGYTF; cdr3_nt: TGTGCCAGCAGTTTGGAGGGTCATGGCTACACCTTC
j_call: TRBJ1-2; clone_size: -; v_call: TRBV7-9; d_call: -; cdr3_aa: CASSLDLTDNYGYTF; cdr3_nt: TGTGCCAGCAGCTTAGACCTGACAGATAACTATGGCTACACCTTC
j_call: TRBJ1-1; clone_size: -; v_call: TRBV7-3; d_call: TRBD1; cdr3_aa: CASSLDRANTEAFF; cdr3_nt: TGTGCCAGCAGCCTCGACAGGGCGAACACTGAAGCTTTCTTT
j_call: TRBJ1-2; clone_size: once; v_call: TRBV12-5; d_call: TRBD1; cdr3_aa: CASAPDRVDYGYTF; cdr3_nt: TGTGCTAGTGCCCCAGACAGGGTCGACTATGGCTACACCTTC
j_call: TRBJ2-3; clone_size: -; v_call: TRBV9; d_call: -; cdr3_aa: CASSVRTATDTQYF; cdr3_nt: TGTGCCAGCAGCGTAAGGACAGCCACAGATACGCAGTATTTT
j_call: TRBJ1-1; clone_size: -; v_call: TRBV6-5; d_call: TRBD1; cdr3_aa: CATIQTGIEGEAFF; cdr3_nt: TGTGCCACCATTCAGACAGGGATCGAGGGTGAAGCTTTCTTT
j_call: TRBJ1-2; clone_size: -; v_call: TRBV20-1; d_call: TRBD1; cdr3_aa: CSASPGTGGYGYTF; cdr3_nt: TGCAGTGCTAGTCCCGGGACAGGGGGCTATGGCTACACCTTC
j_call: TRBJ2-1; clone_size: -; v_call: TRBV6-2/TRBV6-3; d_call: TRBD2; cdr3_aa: CASTPGVGLSYNEQFF; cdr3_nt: TGTGCCAGCACCCCCGGGGTGGGACTATCCTACAATGAGCAGTTCTTC
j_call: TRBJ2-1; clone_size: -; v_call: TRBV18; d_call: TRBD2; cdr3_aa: CASSPILAGGSNEQFF; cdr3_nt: TGTGCCAGCTCACCAATACTAGCGGGAGGATCCAATGAGCAGTTCTTC
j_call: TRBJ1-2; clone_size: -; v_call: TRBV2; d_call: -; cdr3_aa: CASSEATRGYGYTF; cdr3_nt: TGTGCCAGCAGTGAGGCAACGCGGGGCTATGGCTACACCTTC
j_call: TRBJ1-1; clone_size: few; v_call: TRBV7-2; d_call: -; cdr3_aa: CASSLESVMNTEAFF; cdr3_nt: TGTGCCAGCAGCTTAGAAAGCGTCATGAACACTGAAGCTTTCTTT
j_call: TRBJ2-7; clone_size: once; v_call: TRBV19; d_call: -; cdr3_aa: CASSRLAGRGSEQYF; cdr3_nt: TGTGCCAGTAGCCGACTGGCGGGCCGCGGCTCCGAGCAGTACTTC
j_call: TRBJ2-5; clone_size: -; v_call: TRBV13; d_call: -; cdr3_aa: CASSSRRGETQYF; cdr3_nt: TGTGCCAGCAGCTCGAGGCGCGGGGAGACCCAGTACTTC
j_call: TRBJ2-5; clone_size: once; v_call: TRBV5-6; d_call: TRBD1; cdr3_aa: CASSSRDRGMETQYF; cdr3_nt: TGTGCCAGCAGCTCCCGGGACAGGGGTATGGAGACCCAGTACTTC
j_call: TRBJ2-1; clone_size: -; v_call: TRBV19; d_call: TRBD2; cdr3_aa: CASSYSGRGLNAYNEQFF; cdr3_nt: TGTGCCAGTTCTTATAGCGGGAGGGGCTTGAATGCCTACAATGAGCAGTTCTTC
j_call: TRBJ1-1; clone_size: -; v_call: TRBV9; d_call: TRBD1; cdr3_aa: CASSSQGAITEAFF; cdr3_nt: TGTGCCAGCAGCTCCCAGGGGGCTATAACTGAAGCTTTCTTT
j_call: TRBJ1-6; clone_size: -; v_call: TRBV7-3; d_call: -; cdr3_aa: CASSFSQGPYNSPLHF; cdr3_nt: TGTGCCAGCAGCTTTTCGCAGGGGCCTTATAATTCACCCCTCCACTTT
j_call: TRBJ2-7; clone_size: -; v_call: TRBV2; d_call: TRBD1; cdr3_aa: CASSAGQGAKGYEQYF; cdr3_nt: TGTGCCAGCAGTGCTGGACAGGGGGCGAAGGGGTACGAGCAGTACTTC
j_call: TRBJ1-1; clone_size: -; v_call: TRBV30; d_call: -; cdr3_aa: CAWSPRENTEAFF; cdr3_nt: TGTGCCTGGAGCCCGAGGGAGAACACTGAAGCTTTCTTT
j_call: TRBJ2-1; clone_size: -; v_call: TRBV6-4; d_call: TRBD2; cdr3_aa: CASSDSTGLAGGPNEQFF; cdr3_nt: TGTGCCAGCAGTGACTCGACGGGACTAGCGGGGGGACCCAATGAGCAGTTCTTC
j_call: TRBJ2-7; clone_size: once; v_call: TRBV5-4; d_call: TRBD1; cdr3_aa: CASSPGTGAYEQYF; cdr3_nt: TGTGCCAGCAGCCCCGGGACAGGTGCCTACGAGCAGTACTTC
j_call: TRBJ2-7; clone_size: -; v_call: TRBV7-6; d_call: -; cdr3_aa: CASSLVPRGRSYEQYF; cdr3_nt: TGTGCCAGCAGCTTAGTCCCCCGTGGCAGATCCTACGAGCAGTACTTC
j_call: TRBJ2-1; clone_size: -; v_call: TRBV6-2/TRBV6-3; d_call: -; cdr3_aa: CASSYAASLDNEQFF; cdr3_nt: TGTGCCAGCAGTTACGCGGCTAGCTTAGACAATGAGCAGTTCTTC
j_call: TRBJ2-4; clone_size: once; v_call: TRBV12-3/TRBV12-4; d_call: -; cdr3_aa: CASSYSRNIQYF; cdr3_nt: TGTGCCAGCAGTTACAGTAGGAACATTCAGTACTTC
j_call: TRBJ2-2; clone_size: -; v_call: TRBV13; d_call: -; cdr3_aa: CASSRTGGGELFF; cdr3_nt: TGTGCCAGCAGCAGGACCGGGGGCGGGGAGCTGTTTTTT
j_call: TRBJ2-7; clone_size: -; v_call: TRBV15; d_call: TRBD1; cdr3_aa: CATSRGAGQGGYEQYF; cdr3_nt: TGTGCCACCAGCAGAGGAGCCGGACAGGGGGGCTACGAGCAGTACTTC
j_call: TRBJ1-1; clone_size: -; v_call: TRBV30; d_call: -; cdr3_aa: CAWSVMGSLNTEAFF; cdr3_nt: TGTGCCTGGAGTGTAATGGGGAGTTTGAACACTGAAGCTTTCTTT
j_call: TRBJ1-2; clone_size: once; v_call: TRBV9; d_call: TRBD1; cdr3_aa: CASSAYDRDREYGYTF; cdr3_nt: TGTGCCAGCAGCGCCTACGACCGGGACAGGGAGTATGGCTACACCTTC
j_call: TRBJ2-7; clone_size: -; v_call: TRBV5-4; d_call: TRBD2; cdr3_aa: CASSPGLAGGPPYEQYF; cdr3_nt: TGTGCCAGCAGCCCGGGACTAGCGGGAGGGCCACCCTACGAGCAGTACTTC
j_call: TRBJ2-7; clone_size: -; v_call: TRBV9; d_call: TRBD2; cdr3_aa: CASSGGTSGSTYEQYF; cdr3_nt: TGTGCCAGCAGTGGCGGGACTAGCGGGAGCACCTACGAGCAGTACTTC
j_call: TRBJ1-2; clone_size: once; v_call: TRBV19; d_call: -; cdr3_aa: CASSTRNDRIELSNYGYTF; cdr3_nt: TGTGCCAGTAGTACAAGAAACGACAGGATCGAGTTATCTAACTATGGCTACACCTTC
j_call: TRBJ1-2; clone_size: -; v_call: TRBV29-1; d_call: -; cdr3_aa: CSVSTANYGYTF; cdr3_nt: TGCAGCGTCTCGACAGCTAACTATGGCTACACCTTC
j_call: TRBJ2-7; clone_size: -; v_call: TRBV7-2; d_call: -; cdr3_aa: CASSVERSSGSIGYEQYF; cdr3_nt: TGTGCCAGCAGCGTGGAACGCTCCAGCGGGTCTATAGGATACGAGCAGTACTTC
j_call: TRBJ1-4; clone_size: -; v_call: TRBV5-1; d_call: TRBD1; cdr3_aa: CASQAQGAGEKLFF; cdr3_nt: TGCGCCAGCCAAGCCCAGGGGGCTGGAGAAAAACTGTTTTTT
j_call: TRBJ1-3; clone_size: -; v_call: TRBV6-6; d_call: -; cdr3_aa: CASSIPGSTGNTIYF; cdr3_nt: TGTGCCAGCAGTATCCCCGGGTCAACTGGAAACACCATATATTTT
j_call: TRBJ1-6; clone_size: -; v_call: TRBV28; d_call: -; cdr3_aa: CASRTTANNSPLHF; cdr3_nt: TGTGCCAGCAGAACGACAGCAAATAATTCACCCCTCCACTTT
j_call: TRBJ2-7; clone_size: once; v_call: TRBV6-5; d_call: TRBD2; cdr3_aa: CASRGTSGSYEQYF; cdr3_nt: TGTGCCAGCAGGGGGACTAGCGGGAGCTACGAGCAGTACTTC
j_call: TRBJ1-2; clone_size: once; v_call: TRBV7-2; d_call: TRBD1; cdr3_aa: CASRTDRATNYGYTF; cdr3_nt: TGTGCCAGCAGGACTGACAGGGCGACTAACTATGGCTACACCTTC
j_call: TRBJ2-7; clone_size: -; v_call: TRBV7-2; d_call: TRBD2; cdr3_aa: CASSPPSSGSRSYEQYF; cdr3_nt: TGTGCCAGCAGCCCCCCCTCTAGCGGGAGTCGCTCCTACGAGCAGTACTTC
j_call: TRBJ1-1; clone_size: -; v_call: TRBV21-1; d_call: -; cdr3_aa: CASSKDLTRGKNTEAFF; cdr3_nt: TGTGCCAGCAGCAAAGACCTGACACGGGGGAAGAACACTGAAGCTTTCTTT
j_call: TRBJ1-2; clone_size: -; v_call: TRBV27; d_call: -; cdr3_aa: CASSLFTGPRDGYTF; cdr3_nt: TGTGCCAGCAGTTTATTTACAGGGCCCCGGGACGGCTACACCTTC
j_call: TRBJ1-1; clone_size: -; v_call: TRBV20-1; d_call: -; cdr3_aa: CSAIPGEAFF; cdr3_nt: TGCAGTGCTATCCCAGGTGAAGCTTTCTTT
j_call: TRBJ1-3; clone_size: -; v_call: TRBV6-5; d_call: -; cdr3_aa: CASTWGVLSGNTIYF; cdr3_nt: TGTGCCAGCACTTGGGGGGTATTATCTGGAAACACCATATATTTT
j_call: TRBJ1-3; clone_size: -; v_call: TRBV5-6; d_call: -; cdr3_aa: CASSLGQVVSDF; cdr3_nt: TGTGCCAGCAGCTTGGGGCAGGTCGTTTCGGATTTT
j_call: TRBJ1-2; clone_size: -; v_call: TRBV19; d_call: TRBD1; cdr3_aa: CASSIVRTGGFGYTF; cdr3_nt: TGTGCCAGTAGTATAGTTCGGACAGGGGGCTTTGGCTACACCTTC
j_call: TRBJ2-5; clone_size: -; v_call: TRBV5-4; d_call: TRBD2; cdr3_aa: CASSFGLAGEETQYF; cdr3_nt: TGTGCCAGCAGCTTTGGTCTAGCGGGAGAAGAGACCCAGTACTTC